The sequence of this T cell receptor beta chain was determined in a study of OX40 agonist ivuxolimab in advanced cancers. The germline V and J ends were trimmed by 4 bases and 3 bases, with 15 bases remaining between them. The CDR3 is 15 residues long. The germline V gene has CDR1 SGHAT and CDR2 FQDESV (reference sequence). Sequencing used immunoSEQ multiplex PCR; TCRdb keeps in-frame clones, though not all of them. This sample yields roughly 5,000 clones, of which about three fifths are seen a single time; 72% belongs to the top ten. Peripheral blood came from all dose cohorts at three timepoints. In regard to this clone: Its antigen is not known.

Points from the study as a whole: At 0.1 to 3.0 mg/kg, CD4+ and CD8+ blood T cells expanded clonally by week 6. In the expanded peripheral T cells, antigen specificity was never determined. Among the lowest peripheral clonal expansion occurred in 0.1-3.0 mg/kg partial responders.

The sequencing here drew on CD4+ or CD8+ T cells sorted from blood, taken in a trial of the OX40 agonist ivuxolimab. V gene TRBV11-1 combines with J gene TRBJ1-1; D may be TRBD1 (6 bases). The sequence was obtained from an adult with an advanced solid tumor such as melanoma, head and neck, liver or kidney cancer. The CDR3 bases are TGTGCCAGCAGCTCCCCCTCGACAGGATACACTGAAGCTTTCTTT. Translated: CASSSPSTGYTEAFF.